This T cell receptor beta chain was retrieved from a study of blood T cell repertoires in COVID-19. In the authors' workflow: Reference gene primer amplification yielded estimated nucleated cell counts. Clones were sequenced by immunoSEQ multiplex PCR, and TCRdb holds only the in-frame ones, with some missing. V and J calls and clone size come straight from that table; D and trimming were deduced from the DNA. The sample consists of 100,000 to 150,000 clones, about 74% of them appearing once. Germline V gene lookup returns CDR1 SGHRS and CDR2 YFSETQ. J gave up 4 bases and V 0 bases, and 3 bases lay outside the gene matches. This CDR3 has 15 amino acids.

The V call is TRBV5-1, the J call TRBJ2-2; 7 positions agree with TRBD1. The sample taken for sequencing was peripheral blood. This receptor was obtained from an elderly man with COVID-19, enrolled during active disease. The CDR3 DNA follows: TGCGCCAGCAGCTTGGAGGGACAGCCCACCGGGGAGCTGTTTTTT. Its protein product is CASSLEGQPTGELFF.